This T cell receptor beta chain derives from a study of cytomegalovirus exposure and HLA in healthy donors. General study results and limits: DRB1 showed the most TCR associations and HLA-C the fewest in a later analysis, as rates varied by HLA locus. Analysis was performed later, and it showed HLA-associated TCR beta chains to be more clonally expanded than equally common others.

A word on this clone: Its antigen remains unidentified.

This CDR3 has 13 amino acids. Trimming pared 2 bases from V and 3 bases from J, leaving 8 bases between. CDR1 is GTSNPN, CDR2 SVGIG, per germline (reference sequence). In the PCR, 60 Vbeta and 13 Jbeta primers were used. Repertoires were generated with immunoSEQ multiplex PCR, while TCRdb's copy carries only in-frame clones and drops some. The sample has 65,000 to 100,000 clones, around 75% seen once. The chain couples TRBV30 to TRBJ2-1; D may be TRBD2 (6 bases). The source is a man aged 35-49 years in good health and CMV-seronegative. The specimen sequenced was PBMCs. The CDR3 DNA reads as TGTGCCTGGAGTTCGACTAGCTACAATGAGCAGTTCTTC. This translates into CAWSSTSYNEQFF.